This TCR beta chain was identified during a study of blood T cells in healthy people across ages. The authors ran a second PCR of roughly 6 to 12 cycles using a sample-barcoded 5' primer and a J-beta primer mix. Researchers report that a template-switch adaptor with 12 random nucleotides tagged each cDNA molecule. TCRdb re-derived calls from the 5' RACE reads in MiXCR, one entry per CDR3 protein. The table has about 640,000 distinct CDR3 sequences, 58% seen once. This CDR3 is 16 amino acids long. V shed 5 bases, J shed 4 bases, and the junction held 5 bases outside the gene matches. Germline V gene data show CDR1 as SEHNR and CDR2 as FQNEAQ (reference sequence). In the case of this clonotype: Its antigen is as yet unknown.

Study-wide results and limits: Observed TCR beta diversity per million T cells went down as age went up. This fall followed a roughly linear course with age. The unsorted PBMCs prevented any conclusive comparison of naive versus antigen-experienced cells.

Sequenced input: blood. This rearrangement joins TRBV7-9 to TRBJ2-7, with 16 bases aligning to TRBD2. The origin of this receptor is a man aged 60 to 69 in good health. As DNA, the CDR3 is TGTGCCAGCAGCCTCGGGACTAGCGGGGGGGAATACGAGCAGTACTTC. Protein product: CASSLGTSGGEYEQYF.